This T cell receptor (beta chain) was recovered during a study of cytomegalovirus exposure and HLA in healthy donors. In the PCR, 60 Vbeta and 13 Jbeta primers were used. Assay: immunoSEQ multiplex PCR; the TCRdb copy retains only in-frame clones and omits some. The sample includes 90,000 to 120,000 clones, approximately 80% of them seen just once. The CDR3 has 13 amino acids. Per germline, CDR1 ENHRY and CDR2 SYGVKD. Trimming cost V 2 bases and J 11 bases, with 13 bases left between them. The gene calls are TRBV10-3 and TRBJ1-5; maybe TRBD1 (6 bases). This receptor was identified in a male donor in good health and CMV-seronegative. Sequenced sample: PBMCs. CDR3 sequence: CAISEDRQGAQHF. As DNA, the CDR3 is TGTGCCATCAGTGAGGACAGGCAAGGGGCCCAGCATTTT.